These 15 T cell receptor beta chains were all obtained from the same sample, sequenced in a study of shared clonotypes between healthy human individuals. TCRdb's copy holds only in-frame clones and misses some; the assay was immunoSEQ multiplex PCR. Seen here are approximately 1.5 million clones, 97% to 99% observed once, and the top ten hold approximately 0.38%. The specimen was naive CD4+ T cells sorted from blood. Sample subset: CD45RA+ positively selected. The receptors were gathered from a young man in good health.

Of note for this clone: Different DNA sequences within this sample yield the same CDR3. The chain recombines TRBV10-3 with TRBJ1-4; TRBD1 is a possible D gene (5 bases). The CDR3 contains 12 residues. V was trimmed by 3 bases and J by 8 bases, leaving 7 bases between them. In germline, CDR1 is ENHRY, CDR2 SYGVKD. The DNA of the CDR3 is TGTGCCATCAGTGACAGGGCCGAAAAACTGTTTTTT. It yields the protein CAISDRAEKLFF.

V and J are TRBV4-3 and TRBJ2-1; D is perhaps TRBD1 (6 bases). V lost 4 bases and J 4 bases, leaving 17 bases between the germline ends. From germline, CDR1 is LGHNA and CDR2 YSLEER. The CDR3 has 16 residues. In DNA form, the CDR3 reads TGCGCCAGCAGCCCTGGACAGTTTGCGGCTTACAATGAGCAGTTCTTC. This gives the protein CASSPGQFAAYNEQFF.

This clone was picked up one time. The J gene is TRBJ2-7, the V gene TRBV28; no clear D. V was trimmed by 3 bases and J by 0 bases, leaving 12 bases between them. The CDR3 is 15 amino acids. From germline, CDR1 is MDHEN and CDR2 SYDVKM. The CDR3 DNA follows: TGTGCCAGCAGTTTTTCAGGACCTAGCTCCTACGAGCAGTACTTC. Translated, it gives CASSFSGPSSYEQYF.

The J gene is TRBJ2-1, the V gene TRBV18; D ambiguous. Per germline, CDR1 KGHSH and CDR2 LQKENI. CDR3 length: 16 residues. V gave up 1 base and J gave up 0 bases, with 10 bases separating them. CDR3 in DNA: TGTGCCAGCTCACCACAGTCCAGATCCTCCTACAATGAGCAGTTCTTC. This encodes CASSPQSRSSYNEQFF.

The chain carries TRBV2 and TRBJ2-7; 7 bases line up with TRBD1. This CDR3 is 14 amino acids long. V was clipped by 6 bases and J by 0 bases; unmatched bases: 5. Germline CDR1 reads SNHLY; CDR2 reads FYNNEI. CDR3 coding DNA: TGTGCCAGCAGGGGGGACAGCCGCTCCTACGAGCAGTACTTC. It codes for CASRGDSRSYEQYF.

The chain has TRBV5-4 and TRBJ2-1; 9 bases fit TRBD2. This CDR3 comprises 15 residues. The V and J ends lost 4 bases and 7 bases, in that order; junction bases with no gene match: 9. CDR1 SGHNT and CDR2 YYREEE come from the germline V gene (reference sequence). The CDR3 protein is CASSNSGRVGNEQFF. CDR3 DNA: TGTGCCAGCAGCAATAGCGGGAGAGTGGGGAATGAGCAGTTCTTC.

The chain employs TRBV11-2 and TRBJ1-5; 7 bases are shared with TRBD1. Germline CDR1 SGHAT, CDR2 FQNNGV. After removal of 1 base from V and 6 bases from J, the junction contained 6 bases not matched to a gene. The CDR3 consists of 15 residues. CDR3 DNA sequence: TGTGCCAGCAGCTTAGTATCAGGGGGAGGTCAGCCCCAGCATTTT. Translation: CASSLVSGGGQPQHF.

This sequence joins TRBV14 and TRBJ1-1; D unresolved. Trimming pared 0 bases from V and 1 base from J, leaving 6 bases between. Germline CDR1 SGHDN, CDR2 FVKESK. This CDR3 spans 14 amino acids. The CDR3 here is CASSQDYANTEAFF. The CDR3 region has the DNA TGTGCCAGCAGCCAAGATTATGCGAACACTGAAGCTTTCTTT.

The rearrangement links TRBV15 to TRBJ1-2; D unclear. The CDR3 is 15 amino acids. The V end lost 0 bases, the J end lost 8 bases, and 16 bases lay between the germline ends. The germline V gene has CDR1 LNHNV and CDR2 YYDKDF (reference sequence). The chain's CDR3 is CATSRDVGRLGGYTF. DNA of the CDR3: TGTGCCACCAGCAGAGACGTCGGGCGCCTTGGAGGCTACACCTTC.

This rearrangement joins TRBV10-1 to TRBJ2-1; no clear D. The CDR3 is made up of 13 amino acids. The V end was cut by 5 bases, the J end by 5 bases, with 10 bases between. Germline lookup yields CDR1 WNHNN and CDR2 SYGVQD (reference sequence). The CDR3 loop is CASSSAWDNEQFF. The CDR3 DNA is TGCGCCAGCAGTTCAGCGTGGGACAATGAGCAGTTCTTC.

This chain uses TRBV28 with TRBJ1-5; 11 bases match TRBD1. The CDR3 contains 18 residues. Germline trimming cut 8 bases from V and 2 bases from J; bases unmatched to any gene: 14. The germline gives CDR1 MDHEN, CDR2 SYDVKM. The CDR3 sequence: CASENPGTGGSGNQPQHF. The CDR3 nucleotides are TGTGCCAGCGAGAATCCCGGGACAGGGGGATCTGGCAATCAGCCCCAGCATTTT.

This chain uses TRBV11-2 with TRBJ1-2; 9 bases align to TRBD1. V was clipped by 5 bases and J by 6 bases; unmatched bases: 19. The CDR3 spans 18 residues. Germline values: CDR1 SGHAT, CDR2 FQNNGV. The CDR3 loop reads CASSTLRTGVSSTHGYTF. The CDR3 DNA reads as TGTGCCAGCAGCACGCTCCGGACAGGGGTCTCTTCAACCCATGGCTACACCTTC.

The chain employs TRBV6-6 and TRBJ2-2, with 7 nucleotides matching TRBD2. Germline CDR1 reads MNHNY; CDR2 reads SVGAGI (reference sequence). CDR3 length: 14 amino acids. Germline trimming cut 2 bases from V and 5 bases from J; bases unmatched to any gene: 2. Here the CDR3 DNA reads TGTGCCAGCAGTTACCCTAGCGGTACCGGGGAGCTGTTTTTT. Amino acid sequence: CASSYPSGTGELFF.

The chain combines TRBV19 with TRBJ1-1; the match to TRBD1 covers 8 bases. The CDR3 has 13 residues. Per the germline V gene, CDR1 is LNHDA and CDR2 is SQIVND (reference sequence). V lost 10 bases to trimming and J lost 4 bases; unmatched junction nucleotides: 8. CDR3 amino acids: CATRQGMGTEAFF. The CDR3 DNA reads TGTGCCACTCGACAGGGGATGGGCACTGAAGCTTTCTTT.

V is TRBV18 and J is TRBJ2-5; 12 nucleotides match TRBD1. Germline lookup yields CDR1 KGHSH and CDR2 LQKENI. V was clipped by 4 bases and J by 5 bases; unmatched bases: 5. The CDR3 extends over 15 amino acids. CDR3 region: CASSLGTGGRETQYF. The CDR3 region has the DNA TGTGCCAGCTCACTCGGGACAGGGGGCAGGGAGACCCAGTACTTC.